This TCR beta chain appears in the sequencing data of a study of blood T cell repertoires in COVID-19. The overall study: The United States, Italy and Spain provided the acute and convalescent COVID-19 samples.

Enrolment of Seattle patients took place during active infection, and they were followed longitudinally. The table lists this clone with a count of one. Using immunoSEQ multiplex PCR, the repertoire was profiled, and TCRdb retains in-frame clones only, with some absent. Of about 69,000 clones in the sample, around 86% were seen once. The V end was cut by 0 bases, the J end by 9 bases, with 9 bases between. The germline gives CDR1 MNHEY, CDR2 SVGAGI. The CDR3 extends over 13 amino acids. This sequence was found in a man in his forties with COVID-19, enrolled during active disease. The source material was peripheral blood. The chain has TRBV6-5 and TRBJ1-5; D is unclear. The CDR3 DNA sequence: TGTGCCAGCAGTTACTCGGGGAGCTGGCCCCAGCATTTT. It encodes CASSYSGSWPQHF.